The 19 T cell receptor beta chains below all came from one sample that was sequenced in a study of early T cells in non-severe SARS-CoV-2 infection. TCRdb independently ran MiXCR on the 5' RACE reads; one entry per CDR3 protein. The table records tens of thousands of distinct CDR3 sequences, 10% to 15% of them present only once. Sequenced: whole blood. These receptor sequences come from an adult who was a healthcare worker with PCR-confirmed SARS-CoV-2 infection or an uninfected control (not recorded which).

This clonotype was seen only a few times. The CDR3: CASSRRGDGYTF. As DNA, the CDR3 is TGTGCCAGCAGTAGAAGGGGCGATGGCTACACCTTC. The chain is built from TRBV6-6 and TRBJ1-2, with TRBD1 as a possible D gene (5 bases). V was clipped by 5 bases and J by 6 bases, with 10 bases between them. Germline loops: CDR1 MNHNY, CDR2 SVGAGI (reference sequence). This CDR3 is 12 amino acids long.

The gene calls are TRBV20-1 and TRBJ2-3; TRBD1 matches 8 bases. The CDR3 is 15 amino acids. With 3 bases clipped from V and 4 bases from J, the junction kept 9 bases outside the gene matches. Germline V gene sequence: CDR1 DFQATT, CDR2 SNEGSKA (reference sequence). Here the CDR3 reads CSARPGQGVADTQYF. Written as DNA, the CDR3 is TGCAGTGCTAGGCCCGGACAGGGAGTGGCAGATACGCAGTATTTT.

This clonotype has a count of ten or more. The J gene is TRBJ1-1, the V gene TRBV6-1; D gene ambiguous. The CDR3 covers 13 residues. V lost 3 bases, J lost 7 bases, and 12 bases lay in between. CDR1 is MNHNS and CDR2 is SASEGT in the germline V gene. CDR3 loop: CASSDWQVGEAFF. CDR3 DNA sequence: TGTGCCAGCAGTGATTGGCAGGTCGGTGAAGCTTTCTTT.

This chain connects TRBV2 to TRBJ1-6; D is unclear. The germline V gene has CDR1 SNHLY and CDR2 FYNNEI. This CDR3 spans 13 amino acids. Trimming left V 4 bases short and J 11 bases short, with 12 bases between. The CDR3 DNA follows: TGTGCCAGCAGTGGAGGCAGGCAAGCACCCCTCCACTTT. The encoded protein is CASSGGRQAPLHF.

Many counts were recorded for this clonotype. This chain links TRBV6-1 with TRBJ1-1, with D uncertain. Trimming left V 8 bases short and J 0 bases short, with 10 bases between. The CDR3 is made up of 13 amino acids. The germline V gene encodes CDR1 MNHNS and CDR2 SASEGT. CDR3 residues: CASGGRMNTEAFF. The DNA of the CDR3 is TGTGCCAGCGGCGGTAGGATGAACACTGAAGCTTTCTTT.

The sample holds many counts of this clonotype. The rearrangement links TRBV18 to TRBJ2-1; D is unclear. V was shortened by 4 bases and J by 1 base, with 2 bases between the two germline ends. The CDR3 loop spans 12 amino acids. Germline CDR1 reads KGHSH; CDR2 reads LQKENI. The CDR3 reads CASSRSYNEQFF. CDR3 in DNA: TGTGCCAGCTCACGGTCCTACAATGAGCAGTTCTTC.

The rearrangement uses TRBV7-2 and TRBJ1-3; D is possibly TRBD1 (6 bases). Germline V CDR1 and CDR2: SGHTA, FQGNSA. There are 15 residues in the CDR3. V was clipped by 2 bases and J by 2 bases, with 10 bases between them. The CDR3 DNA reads TGTGCCAGCAGCTTAATAGGGACAACTGGAAACACCATATATTTT. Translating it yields CASSLIGTTGNTIYF. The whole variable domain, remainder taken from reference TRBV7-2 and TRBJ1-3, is GAGVSQSPSNKVTEKGKDVELRCDPISGHTALYWYRQSLGQGLEFLIYFQGNSAPDKSGLPSDRFSAERTGGSVSTLTIQRTQQEDSAVYLCASSLIGTTGNTIYFGEGSWLTVV.

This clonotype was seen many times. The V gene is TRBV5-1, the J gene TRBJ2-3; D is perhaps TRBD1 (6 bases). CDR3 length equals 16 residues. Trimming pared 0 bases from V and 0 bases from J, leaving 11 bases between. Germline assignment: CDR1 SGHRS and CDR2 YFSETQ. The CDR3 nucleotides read TGCGCCAGCAGCTTGGCGGGACAAACTAGCACAGATACGCAGTATTTT. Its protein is CASSLAGQTSTDTQYF.

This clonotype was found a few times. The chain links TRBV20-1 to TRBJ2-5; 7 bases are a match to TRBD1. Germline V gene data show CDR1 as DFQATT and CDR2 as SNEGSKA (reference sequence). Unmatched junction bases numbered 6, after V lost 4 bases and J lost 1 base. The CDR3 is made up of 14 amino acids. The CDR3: CSAKHDRVQETQYF. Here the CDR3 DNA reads TGCAGTGCTAAACATGACAGGGTCCAAGAGACCCAGTACTTC.

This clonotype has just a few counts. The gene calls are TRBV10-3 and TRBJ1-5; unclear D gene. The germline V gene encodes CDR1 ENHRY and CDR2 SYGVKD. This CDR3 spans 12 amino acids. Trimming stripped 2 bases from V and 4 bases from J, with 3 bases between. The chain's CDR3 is CAISEANQPQHF. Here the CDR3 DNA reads TGTGCCATCAGTGAGGCGAATCAGCCCCAGCATTTT.

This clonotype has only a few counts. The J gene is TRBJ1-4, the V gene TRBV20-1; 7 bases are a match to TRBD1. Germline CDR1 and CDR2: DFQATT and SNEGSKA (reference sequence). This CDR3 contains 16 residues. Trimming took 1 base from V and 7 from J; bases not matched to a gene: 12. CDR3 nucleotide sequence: TGCAGTGCTAGAGCGACAGGGTCAGGATTGTCTGAAAAACTGTTTTTT. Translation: CSARATGSGLSEKLFF.

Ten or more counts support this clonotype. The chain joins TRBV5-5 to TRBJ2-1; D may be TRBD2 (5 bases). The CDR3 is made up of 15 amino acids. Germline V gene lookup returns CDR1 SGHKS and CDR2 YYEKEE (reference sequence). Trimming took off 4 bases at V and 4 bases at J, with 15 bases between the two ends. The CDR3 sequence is CASSHVSGGYNEQFF. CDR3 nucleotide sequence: TGTGCCAGCAGCCATGTGAGCGGAGGATACAATGAGCAGTTCTTC.

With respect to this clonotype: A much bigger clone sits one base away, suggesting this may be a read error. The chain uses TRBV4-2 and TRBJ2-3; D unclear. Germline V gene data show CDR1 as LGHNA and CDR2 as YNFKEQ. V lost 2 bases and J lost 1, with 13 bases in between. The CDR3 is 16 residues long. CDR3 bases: TGTGCCAGCAGCCAATCTAAGGGAACGGGCACAGATACGCAGTATTTT. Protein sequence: CASSQSKGTGTDTQYF.

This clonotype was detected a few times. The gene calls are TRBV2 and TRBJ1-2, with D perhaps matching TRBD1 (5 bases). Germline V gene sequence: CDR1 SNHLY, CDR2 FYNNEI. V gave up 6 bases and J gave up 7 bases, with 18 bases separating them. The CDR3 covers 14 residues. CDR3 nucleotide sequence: TGTGCCAGCAGCCCCGGGCAGGGTAACGGTGGCTACACCTTC. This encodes CASSPGQGNGGYTF.

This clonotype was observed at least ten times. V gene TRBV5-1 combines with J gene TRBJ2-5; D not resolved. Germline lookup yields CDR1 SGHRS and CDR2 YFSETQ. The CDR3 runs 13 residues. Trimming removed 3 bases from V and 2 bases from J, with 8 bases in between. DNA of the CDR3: TGCGCCAGCAGCTCGAGGCTACAAGAGACCCAGTACTTC. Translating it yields CASSSRLQETQYF.

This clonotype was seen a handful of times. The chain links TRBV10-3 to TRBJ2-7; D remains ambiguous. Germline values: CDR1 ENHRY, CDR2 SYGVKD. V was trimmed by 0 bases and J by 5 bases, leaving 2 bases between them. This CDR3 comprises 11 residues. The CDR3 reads CAISESDEQYF. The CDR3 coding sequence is TGTGCCATCAGTGAGTCAGACGAGCAGTACTTC.

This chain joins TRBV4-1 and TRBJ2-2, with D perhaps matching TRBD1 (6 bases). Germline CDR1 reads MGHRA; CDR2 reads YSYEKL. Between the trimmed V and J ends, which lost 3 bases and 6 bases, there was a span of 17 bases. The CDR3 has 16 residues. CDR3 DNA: TGCGCCAGCAGCCAGCCCGGGCAGGGGTGGGCCGGGGAGCTGTTTTTT. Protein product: CASSQPGQGWAGELFF.

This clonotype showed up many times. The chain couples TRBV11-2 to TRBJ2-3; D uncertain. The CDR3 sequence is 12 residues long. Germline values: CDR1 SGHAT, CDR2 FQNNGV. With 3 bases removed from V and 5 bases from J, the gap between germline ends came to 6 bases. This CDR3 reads CASSFLRDTQYF. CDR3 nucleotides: TGTGCCAGCAGCTTCCTTCGAGATACGCAGTATTTT.

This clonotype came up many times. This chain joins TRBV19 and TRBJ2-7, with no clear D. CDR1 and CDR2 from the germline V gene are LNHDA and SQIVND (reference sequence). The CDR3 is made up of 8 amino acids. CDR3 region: CGPGEQYF. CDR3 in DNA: TGTGGACCGGGCGAGCAGTACTTC.